This T cell receptor (beta chain) was sequenced in a study of blood T cell repertoires in COVID-19. Looking at the study overall: T cells, B-cell-depleted T cells, or PBMCs provided the cDNA or gDNA that served as material.

In the authors' methods: Amplifying reference gene primers gave estimates of nucleated cell counts. Here immunoSEQ multiplex PCR was the method, and the copy in TCRdb shows in-frame clones only, minus some. V, J and clone size are taken as reported in that table, and D and trimming were inferred from the DNA itself. The table records approximately 500,000 clones, roughly 91% of them present only once. Germline values: CDR1 KGHDR, CDR2 SFDVKD. The V and J ends lost 4 bases and 1 base respectively, with 22 bases between them. There are 19 residues in the CDR3. The TCR originated in a woman between 45 and 60 years old with COVID-19, enrolled during active disease. The sequenced sample was peripheral blood. This chain uses TRBV24-1 with TRBJ2-1; tentative D call: TRBD1 (6 bases). The CDR3 DNA is TGTGCCACCAGTGACCACAGGGCCAGGGTCGGAGCATCCTACAATGAGCAGTTCTTC. Residues: CATSDHRARVGASYNEQFF.